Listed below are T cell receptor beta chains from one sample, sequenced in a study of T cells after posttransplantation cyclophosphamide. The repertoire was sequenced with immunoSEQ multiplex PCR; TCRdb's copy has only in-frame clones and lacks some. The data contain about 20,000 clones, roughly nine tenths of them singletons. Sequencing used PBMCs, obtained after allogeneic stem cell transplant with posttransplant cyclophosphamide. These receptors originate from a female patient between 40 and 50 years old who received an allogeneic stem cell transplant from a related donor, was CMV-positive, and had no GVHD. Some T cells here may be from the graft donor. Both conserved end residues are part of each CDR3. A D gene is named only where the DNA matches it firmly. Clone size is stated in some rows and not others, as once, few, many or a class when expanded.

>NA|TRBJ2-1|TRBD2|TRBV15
TGTGCCACCAGCAGAGAAGGGACTAGCGGGAGCTATGAGCAGTTCTTC
CATSREGTSGSYEQFF
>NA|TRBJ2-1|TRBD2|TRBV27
TGTGCCAGCAGTTTTAGCCTAGCGGCCTTTTACAATGAGCAGTTCTTC
CASSFSLAAFYNEQFF
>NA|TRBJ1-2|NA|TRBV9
TGTGCCAGCAGCGTAGAGGAACAGACCAACTATGGCTACACCTTC
CASSVEEQTNYGYTF
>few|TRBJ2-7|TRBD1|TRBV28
TGTGCCAGCAGTTTAACAGGGGGGAACAATGGCTACGAGCAGTACTTC
CASSLTGGNNGYEQYF
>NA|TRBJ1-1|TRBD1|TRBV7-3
TGTGCCAGCAGCTCGACAGGGCGGAACACTGAAGCTTTCTTT
CASSSTGRNTEAFF
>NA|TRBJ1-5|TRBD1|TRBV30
TGTGCCTGGCAAGCTGGGGCAGGGGGCATCAATCAGCCCCAGCATTTT
CAWQAGAGGINQPQHF
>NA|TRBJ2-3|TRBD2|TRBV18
TGTGCCAGCTCTGAGGCCCTAGCGGGAGGGAGAGATACGCAGTATTTT
CASSEALAGGRDTQYF
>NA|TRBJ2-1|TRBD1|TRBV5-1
TGCGCCAGCAGCTTGGCCCCCATTTTTACAGGGGGCGATGAGCAGTTCTTC
CASSLAPIFTGGDEQFF
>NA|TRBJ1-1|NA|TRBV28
TGTGCCAGCAGAATGACAGTCGAGAACACTGAAGCTTTCTTT
CASRMTVENTEAFF
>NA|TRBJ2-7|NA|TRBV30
TGTGCCTGGAGCGGAGATCGGGGAGAACCCCAATTTTACGAGCAGTACTTC
CAWSGDRGEPQFYEQYF
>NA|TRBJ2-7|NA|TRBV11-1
TGTGCCAGCAGCTCTGACGAGGGTGTCGGCTACGAGCAGTACTTC
CASSSDEGVGYEQYF
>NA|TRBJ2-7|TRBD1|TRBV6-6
TGTGCCAGCAGGCCCAGGGGGTCCGTGCCCGAGCAGTACTTC
CASRPRGSVPEQYF
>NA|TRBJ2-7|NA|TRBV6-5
TGTGCCAGCAGTTATAGTCCCTACGAGCAGTACTTC
CASSYSPYEQYF
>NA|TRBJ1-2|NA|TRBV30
TGTGCCTGGAGTCCTAACAGGGATAACTATGGCTACACCTTC
CAWSPNRDNYGYTF
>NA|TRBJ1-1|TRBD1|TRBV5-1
TGCGCCAGCAGCGGGGGACAGGGCGCTGAAGCTTTCTTT
CASSGGQGAEAFF
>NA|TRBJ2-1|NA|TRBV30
TGTGCCTGGAGTTTCGGCAATGAGCAGTTCTTC
CAWSFGNEQFF
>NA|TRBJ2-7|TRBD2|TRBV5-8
TGTGCCAGCTTTAGCGGGAGAAGAAACCCGTACTCCTACGAGCAGTACTTC
CASFSGRRNPYSYEQYF
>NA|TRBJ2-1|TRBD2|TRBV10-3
TGTGCCATCAGTGAACTAGCGAAGGTCGATGAGCAGTTCTTC
CAISELAKVDEQFF
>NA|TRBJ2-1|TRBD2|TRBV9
TGTGCCAGCAGCGTAGGGGCAAGGGCTAGCGGAGCCTACAATGAGCAGTTCTTC
CASSVGARASGAYNEQFF
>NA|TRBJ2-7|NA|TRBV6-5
TGTGCCAGCAGTCGGACAGACTCCTACGAGCAGTACTTC
CASSRTDSYEQYF
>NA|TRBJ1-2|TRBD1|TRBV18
TGTGCCAGCTCACCACCGGGGACAGGGATTAACTATGGCTACACCTTC
CASSPPGTGINYGYTF
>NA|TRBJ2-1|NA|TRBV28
TGTGCCAGCAGTCTCCTAGGGGAAGAAGAGCAGTTCTTC
CASSLLGEEEQFF
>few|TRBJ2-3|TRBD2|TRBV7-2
TGTGCCAGCAGCCGGGACCGGGGGGCAGATACGCAGTATTTT
CASSRDRGADTQYF
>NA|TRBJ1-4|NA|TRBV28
TGTGCCAGCAGTTTATTTACAGCAAAGACGTTTAATGAAAAACTGTTTTTT
CASSLFTAKTFNEKLFF
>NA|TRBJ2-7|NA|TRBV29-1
TGCAGCGTTGGGGCAGACTACGAGCAGTACTTC
CSVGADYEQYF
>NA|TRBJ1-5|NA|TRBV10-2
TGCGCCAGCAGTCGGGGGGGCCCTAATCAGCCCCAGCATTTT
CASSRGGPNQPQHF
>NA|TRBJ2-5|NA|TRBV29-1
TGCAGCGTTGAAGGCGGAGCTCGGGGGACCCAGTACTTC
CSVEGGARGTQYF
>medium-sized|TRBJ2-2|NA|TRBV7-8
TGTGCCAGCAGCTTGAGTGTCACCGGGGAGCTGTTTTTT
CASSLSVTGELFF
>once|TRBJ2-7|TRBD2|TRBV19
TGTGCCAGTAGTACCCCCGGGAGGGGGGCAGGGGAGCAGTACTTC
CASSTPGRGAGEQYF
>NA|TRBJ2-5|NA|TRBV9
TGTGCCAGCAGTGGGGGCTTTCCGGGTGGGGAGACCCAGTACTTC
CASSGGFPGGETQYF
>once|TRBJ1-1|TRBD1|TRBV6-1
TGTGCCAGCAGTGTAACCCTTGGACAGGGAGCTATGAACACTGAAGCTTTCTTT
CASSVTLGQGAMNTEAFF
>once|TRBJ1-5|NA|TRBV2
TGTGCCAGCAGTGAAGGCCGAAGGGGAAGGGATCAGCCCCAGCATTTT
CASSEGRRGRDQPQHF
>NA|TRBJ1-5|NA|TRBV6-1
TGTGCCAGCGGGGGTGGGGGGGTTCAGCCCCAGCATTTT
CASGGGGVQPQHF
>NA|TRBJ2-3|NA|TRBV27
TGTGCCAGGATTCCGGGACTGAGCACAGATACGCAGTATTTT
CARIPGLSTDTQYF
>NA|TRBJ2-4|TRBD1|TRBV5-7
TGTGCCAGTCTCAAAAGGATACAGGGGTCGGCCAAAAACATTCAGTACTTC
CASLKRIQGSAKNIQYF
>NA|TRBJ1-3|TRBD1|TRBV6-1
TGTGCCAGCAGTGGGGGGACAGGGATCGGCGCCATATATTTT
CASSGGTGIGAIYF
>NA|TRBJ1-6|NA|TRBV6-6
TGTGCCACCAAATTTGGGGGGAATTCACCCCTCCACTTT
CATKFGGNSPLHF
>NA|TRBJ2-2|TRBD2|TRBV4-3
TGCGCCAGCAGCCAAGACATCCTAGCGGTAGGCGGGGAGCTGTTTTTT
CASSQDILAVGGELFF
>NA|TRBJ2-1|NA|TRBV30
TGTGCCTCAAAACTCCTCCTCGGGAGAGAGGGATCTAATGAGCAGTTCTTC
CASKLLLGREGSNEQFF